A single TCR beta chain is shown here with its context. In the original workflow: Amplified reference gene primers provided the basis for estimating nucleated cell counts. Sequenced by immunoSEQ multiplex PCR; TCRdb stores in-frame clones only, minus some. D and trimming were read from the DNA, whereas the V and J calls and clone size are those reported in that table. Of some 120,000 clones listed, 80% are singletons. Germline-derived CDR1 and CDR2 are SQVTM and ANQGSEA. With V trimmed by 6 bases and J by 7 bases, 11 bases remained unmatched. This CDR3 is 14 amino acids long. The data derive from a study of blood T cell repertoires in COVID-19. Study-wide context: Acute and convalescent COVID-19 samples came from the United States, Italy and Spain. The analysed material was cDNA or gDNA that came from T cells, B-cell-depleted T cells, or PBMCs.

The sequence derives from a human donor in a cohort sampled during active COVID-19. V usage is TRBV29-1 and J usage is TRBJ2-1, with TRBD2 identical over 8 bases. Sequencing was performed on peripheral blood. The DNA for the CDR3 is TGCAGCGTACGGGAGGGCCGGAGGGTTAATGAGCAGTTCTTC. It encodes CSVREGRRVNEQFF.